The source of this T cell receptor beta chain is a study of shared clonotypes between healthy human individuals. The assay was immunoSEQ multiplex PCR, and TCRdb's table has in-frame clones only and misses some. Of 640,000 or so clones listed, 55% to 75% are singletons. This CDR3 spans 14 amino acids. CDR1 is MDHEN, CDR2 SYDVKM, per germline. Trimming stripped 6 bases from V and 4 bases from J, with 15 bases between. The V call is TRBV28, the J call TRBJ1-1; TRBD1 is a possible D gene (5 bases). Sequenced input: memory CD4+ T cells sorted from blood. Subset indicated: CD45RA-negative fraction. This TCR was sampled from a woman under 40 in good health. Here the CDR3 DNA reads TGTGCCAGCAGCCCCTGGGGGTCGGGCACTGAAGCTTTCTTT. Encoded protein: CASSPWGSGTEAFF.